The clone carrying this T cell receptor beta chain was detected ten times or more. Its antigen remains unidentified. This sample is part of a study of regulatory T cells in long-lasting Graves disease. About the study: Prior antithyroid drug treatment in newly diagnosed Graves' patients lasted under 3 months. Study-level results: Lower TCR diversity characterized persistent Graves' patients relative to newly diagnosed patients.

With iRepertoire HTBI primers and Arm-PCR of CDR3 regions, TCR beta libraries were built. In TCRdb, the multiplex PCR reads were re-called with MiXCR into one record per CDR3 protein. Of about 240,000 distinct CDR3 sequences in the sample, around 21% are singletons; the top ten hold more than 11%. As for time point: newly diagnosed GD, antithyroid drugs for less than 3 months. Making the TCR library involved RNA that had been extracted from PBMCs. The sequence came from a female donor with Graves disease. The source was peripheral blood mononuclear cells (PBMCs), collected at new diagnosis, from a patient treated with antithyroid drugs.

The chain's CDR3 is CASSQEVGSETQYF. The CDR3 bases are TGTGCCAGCTCACAAGAGGTGGGCTCGGAGACCCAGTACTTC. The chain recombines TRBV18 with TRBJ2-5; no firm D call. Trimming stripped 4 bases from V and 5 bases from J, with 14 bases between. The V gene's germline CDR1 is KGHSH and CDR2 LQKENI. This CDR3 comprises 14 residues.